This TCR beta chain appears in the sequencing data of a study of T cell changes during pregnancy in multiple sclerosis. The table came from immunoSEQ multiplex PCR; TCRdb's copy has only in-frame clones and leaves some out. The sample has almost 50,000 clones, around 90% seen once. This clone was observed once. Germline lookup yields CDR1 SGDLS and CDR2 YYNGEE. V lost 0 bases and J lost 7, with 14 bases in between. The CDR3 has 15 amino acids. The J gene is TRBJ2-1, the V gene TRBV9, with D perhaps TRBD2 (6 bases). The sequencing here drew on CD8+ T cells from peripheral blood mononuclear cells, taken after pregnancy. This TCR was sampled from a female donor with multiple sclerosis, enrolled in a pregnancy study. The chain's CDR3 is CASSVGGAHGNEQFF. In nucleotides, the CDR3 is TGTGCCAGCAGCGTAGGCGGGGCCCACGGGAATGAGCAGTTCTTC.